This TCR beta chain was recovered during a study of blood T cell repertoires in COVID-19 (dated by TCRdb to the early 2020s). Regarding the research as a whole: Samples from collaborators originated in the United States, Italy and Spain and spanned both the acute and convalescent phases of COVID-19. Nearly every sample came with metadata listing a de-identified subject ID, COVID-19 status, age in years and sex. Where available, HLA class I and class II types were taken from metadata supplied by the sample provider and were not determined by assay-based typing. Samples were obtained from the ongoing ImmuneRACE study (first 160 participants) and from 1,000 to 1,500 subjects provided by 6 global collaborators. The repertoires were released in a freely available public database meant as a resource for research on the immune response to SARS-CoV-2. The material from the prospective study consisted of cDNA or gDNA derived from T cells, B-cell-depleted T cells, or PBMCs. The dataset comprised deeply sampled blood TCRbeta repertoires from subjects exposed to, actively infected with, or recovered from COVID-19.

Participants in the prospective study were aged roughly 18 to 89 years, lived in 20 to 25 United States geographic areas, and enrolled through a virtual design. In the prospective study, participants were assigned to cohorts based on the clinical history participants reported in a screening survey and a study questionnaire. Recovered participants in ImmuneRACE Cohort 3 were defined by two consecutive negative NP/OP PCR tests, clearance by a healthcare professional, or resolution of symptoms. In the prospective study, whole blood, serum and a nasopharyngeal or oropharyngeal swab were collected from each participant by mobile phlebotomists. Participants in the prospective study had the option to provide additional blood draws and questionnaires over an approximately two-month period. Before DNA extraction, prospective study blood samples were shipped either frozen or at room temperature. TCRbeta CDR3 regions were amplified from genomic DNA by means of the immunoSEQ Assay, a bias-controlled multiplex PCR. From the authors' description of their analysis: The number of nucleated cells in each sample was estimated by amplification of reference gene primers within the assay. To quantify the absolute abundance of each unique TCRbeta CDR3 rearrangement, sequence reads were collapsed and filtered. Productive Simpson clonality was computed per sample as the square root of Simpson's diversity index over productive rearrangements. Sourced from immuneACCESS, this table was stored by TCRdb with only in-frame sequences that have V and J called. A share of the clones is absent; for the studies checked, an unresolved V gene accounts for under half, and the remainder has no known explanation. V and J calls and clone size follow that table, whereas D and trimming were derived from the DNA. The sample table lists over 250,000 clones, approximately 90% of them with a count of one. The ten largest clonotypes hold 8% to 9% of the sample.

This clone came up once. It has no known antigen specificity. No base-level quality is on record; no much larger clone is a single base apart. Per the germline V gene, MDHEN is the CDR1 and SYDVKM is the CDR2. The CDR3 spans 15 residues, from the cysteine through the phenylalanine. CDR3 DNA only is kept here, 45 bases in frame from base 1. V is pruned by 7 bases and J by 4 bases, leaving 7 bases of the junction without a gene match. What the work shows at the level of the full study, not this receptor alone: The quantity of clinical and demographic metadata differed by source and by participant and was supplied without curation.

This TCR was recovered from a young woman who had recovered from COVID-19. The rearranged chain carries TRBV28 and TRBJ2-7; 13 bases in the junction line up with TRBD2. Input material: PBMCs or T cells enriched from blood (not recorded which). For the CDR3, the sequence is CASTIGTSGKYEQYF. The bases are TGTGCCAGCACTATCGGGACTAGCGGGAAGTACGAGCAGTACTTC. With the portions outside the CDR3 filled from the reference TRBV28 and TRBJ2-7 genes, the complete variable region becomes DVKVTQSSRYLVKRTGEKVFLECVQDMDHENMFWYRQDPGLGLRLIYFSYDVKMKEKGDIPEGYSVSREKKERFSLILESASTNQTSMYLCASTIGTSGKYEQYFGPGTRLTVT.